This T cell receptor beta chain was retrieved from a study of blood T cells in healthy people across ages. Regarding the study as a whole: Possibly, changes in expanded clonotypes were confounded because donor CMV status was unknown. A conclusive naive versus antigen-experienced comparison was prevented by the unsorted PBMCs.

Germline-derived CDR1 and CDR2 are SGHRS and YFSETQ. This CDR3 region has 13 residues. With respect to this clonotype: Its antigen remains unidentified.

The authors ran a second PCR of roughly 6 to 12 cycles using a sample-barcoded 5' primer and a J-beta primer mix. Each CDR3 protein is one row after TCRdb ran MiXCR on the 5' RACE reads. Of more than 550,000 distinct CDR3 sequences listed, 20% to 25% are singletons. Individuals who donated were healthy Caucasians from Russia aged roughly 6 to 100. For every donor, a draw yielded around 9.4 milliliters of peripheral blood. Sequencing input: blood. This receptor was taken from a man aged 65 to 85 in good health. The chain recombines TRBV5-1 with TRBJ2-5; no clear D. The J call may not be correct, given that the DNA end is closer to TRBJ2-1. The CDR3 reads CASSPWGSNEQFF. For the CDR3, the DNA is TGCGCCAGCAGCCCTTGGGGTTCGAATGAGCAGTTCTTC.